The entry below gives a single TCR beta chain sequence along with its context. Its antigen is not known. CDR3 length: 14 amino acids. V dropped 5 bases and J dropped 6 bases, with 17 bases sitting between them. Germline CDR1 SEHNR, CDR2 FQNEAQ (reference sequence). The data derive from a study of cytomegalovirus exposure and HLA in healthy donors. Study-level information: Among the 400 or so donors who were genotyped, about 79% fell in the genetic ancestry cluster that is associated with self-reported Caucasian donors. Study-level points and caveats: A later analysis showed HLA-associated TCR beta chains outstripping equally common others in clonal expansion. A missense DCLRE1C variant was associated with V- and J-gene trimming of TCR beta chains in a later analysis, and an independent cohort replicated the association.

13 Jbeta primers and 60 Vbeta primers were used for the PCR. Only in-frame clones appear in the TCRdb table, and some are missing; sequencing was by immunoSEQ multiplex PCR. The sample consists of roughly 150,000 clones, roughly 80% of them appearing once. The clonotype was recovered from a male donor in good health and CMV-seronegative. V usage is TRBV7-9 and J usage is TRBJ2-7; D is possibly TRBD2 (6 bases). What was sequenced was PBMCs. Here the CDR3 DNA reads TGTGCCAGCAGCCCAGTGGGGGAGCGGGTCGAGCAGTACTTC. Translated, it gives CASSPVGERVEQYF.